The 26 T cell receptor beta chains in this list originate from one sample, sequenced in a study of Ad26.COV2.S vaccination and SARS-CoV-2 variants. Treatment of the sample: over 15 received Ad26.COV2.S at low or high dose, single or two shots; 5 received placebo; per-sample allocation not given. Following the first vaccine or placebo injection, samples were taken on day 63. The data were produced by immunoSEQ multiplex PCR, yet TCRdb's version contains in-frame clones alone and is incomplete. The data contain some 640,000 clones, roughly nine tenths of them singletons. Sequencing was performed on peripheral blood, taken in a trial of Ad26.COV2.S vaccine versus placebo. The receptors derive from a person aged 18-65 years who received the Ad26.COV2.S COVID-19 vaccine or a placebo.

This clone has a handful of counts. The V gene is TRBV4-1, the J gene TRBJ2-7; D gene unclear. The CDR3 covers 15 residues. Trimming took off 4 bases at V and 2 bases at J, with 15 bases between the two ends. Germline V gene data show CDR1 as MGHRA and CDR2 as YSYEKL. For the CDR3, the DNA is TGCGCCAGCAGCCCCTGCCTGGACCGGACCTACGAGCAGTACTTC. Amino acid sequence: CASSPCLDRTYEQYF.

This clone was recorded a few times. This rearrangement joins TRBV6-5 to TRBJ2-7; D ambiguous. CDR1 is MNHEY and CDR2 is SVGAGI in the germline V gene. The CDR3 length is 14 residues. Trimming stripped 0 bases from V and 2 bases from J, with 8 bases between. The CDR3 protein is CASSYSRPTYEQYF. The DNA of the CDR3 is TGTGCCAGCAGTTACTCGAGACCGACCTACGAGCAGTACTTC.

The gene calls are TRBV15 and TRBJ2-3; D is undetermined. Germline V gene sequence: CDR1 LNHNV, CDR2 YYDKDF (reference sequence). Deletions cut 5 bases from V and 2 bases from J, with 17 bases between. CDR3 size: 16 residues. CDR3 bases: TGTGCCACCAGCGACCACTCGGGCCTCCTCACAGATACGCAGTATTTT. Protein product: CATSDHSGLLTDTQYF.

The chain combines TRBV5-1 with TRBJ2-2; 9 bases agree with TRBD1. Germline lookup yields CDR1 SGHRS and CDR2 YFSETQ. The CDR3 extends over 19 amino acids. Trimming cost V 3 bases and J 8 bases; bases outside gene matches: 20. The CDR3 region is CASSSLGQGGLNRGGELFF. CDR3 in DNA: TGCGCCAGCAGCTCGCTGGGACAGGGCGGACTAAACCGAGGGGGGGAGCTGTTTTTT.

The chain combines TRBV19 with TRBJ1-5; the match to TRBD1 covers 8 bases. CDR1 LNHDA and CDR2 SQIVND come from the germline V gene (reference sequence). V trimming: 4 bases; J trimming: 10 bases; junction bases outside the gene matches: 6. The CDR3 is made up of 13 amino acids. Here the CDR3 DNA reads TGTGCCAGTAGTACCCTCGACAGGGGACCCCAGCATTTT. Residues: CASSTLDRGPQHF.

This chain uses TRBV7-8 with TRBJ1-3, with D unclear. Germline V gives CDR1 SGHVS, CDR2 FQNEAQ. The CDR3 runs 15 residues. V shed 5 bases and J shed 2 bases, with 13 bases lying between them. This CDR3 reads CASSLRGPTGNTIYF. For the CDR3, the DNA is TGTGCCAGCAGCCTACGAGGGCCGACTGGAAACACCATATATTTT. The full variable domain, with the rest looked up from reference TRBV7-8 and TRBJ1-3, is GAGVSQSPRYKVAKRGQDVALRCDPISGHVSLFWYQQALGQGPEFLTYFQNEAQLDKSGLPSDRFFAERPEGSVSTLKIQRTQQEDSAVYLCASSLRGPTGNTIYFGEGSWLTVV.

The gene calls are TRBV27 and TRBJ1-3; 9 bases map to TRBD1. Germline-derived CDR1 and CDR2 are MNHEY and SMNVEV (reference sequence). With V trimmed by 2 bases and J by 5 bases, 4 bases remained unmatched. The CDR3 is 15 residues long. This CDR3 is CASSLGQGTRNTIYF. In DNA, the CDR3 is TGTGCCAGCAGTTTAGGACAGGGGACGAGAAACACCATATATTTT.

This rearrangement joins TRBV20-1 to TRBJ2-3; tentative D call: TRBD2 (6 bases). Trimming removed 3 bases from V and 2 bases from J, with 9 bases in between. The V gene's germline CDR1 is DFQATT and CDR2 SNEGSKA (reference sequence). CDR3 size: 13 residues. The CDR3 reads CSASLAPTDTQYF. As DNA, the CDR3 is TGCAGTGCTAGTCTAGCGCCCACAGATACGCAGTATTTT.

This chain joins TRBV24-1 and TRBJ1-2; 9 bases are a match to TRBD1. The CDR3 has 13 residues. V dropped 3 bases and J dropped 7; count of bases not matched to a gene: 2. Germline V gene lookup returns CDR1 KGHDR and CDR2 SFDVKD. CDR3 sequence: CATSDTGGGGYTF. As DNA, the CDR3 is TGTGCCACCAGTGATACAGGGGGCGGTGGCTACACCTTC.

This chain joins TRBV5-5 and TRBJ2-7; TRBD2 is a possible D gene (6 bases). Trimming shortened V by 5 bases and J by 2 bases, and 20 bases separated the two germline ends. The CDR3 spans 16 residues. Germline loops: CDR1 SGHKS, CDR2 YYEKEE (reference sequence). CDR3 protein: CASSLIGGWSTYEQYF. Written as DNA, the CDR3 is TGTGCCAGCAGTTTGATTGGAGGGTGGTCCACCTACGAGCAGTACTTC.

This chain joins TRBV19 and TRBJ2-7; 10 positions agree with TRBD1. This CDR3 contains 15 residues. V gave up 3 bases and J gave up 4 bases; unmatched junction bases: 6. Per germline, CDR1 LNHDA and CDR2 SQIVND (reference sequence). The CDR3 nucleotides are TGTGCCAGTAGTATTCCGGACAGGGGGGTGTACGAGCAGTACTTC. It yields the protein CASSIPDRGVYEQYF. Together with reference TRBV19 and TRBJ2-7, the CDR3 gives the full variable domain: DGGITQSPKYLFRKEGQNVTLSCEQNLNHDAMYWYRQDPGQGLRLIYYSQIVNDFQKGDIAEGYSVSREKKESFPLTVTSAQKNPTAFYLCASSIPDRGVYEQYFGPGTRLTVT.

There are a few counts of this clone. The rearrangement uses TRBV12-3 or TRBV12-4 and TRBJ2-7; D gene uncertain. This CDR3 contains 11 residues. V was pared by 6 bases and J by 7 bases, with 10 bases between. CDR3 in DNA: TGTGCCAGCAGCCTTTCGAGTGAGCAGTACTTC. Translation gives CASSLSSEQYF.

The chain carries TRBV18 and TRBJ2-1; TRBD2 aligns across 8 bases. CDR1 and CDR2 from the germline V gene are KGHSH and LQKENI. The V segment lost 0 bases and the J segment 4 bases; nucleotides outside the gene matches: 8. The CDR3 length is 17 residues. In DNA form, the CDR3 reads TGTGCCAGCTCACCACCCTCCTCCGGGGGGGCTTACAATGAGCAGTTCTTC. Translating it yields CASSPPSSGGAYNEQFF.

This clone has only a few counts. DNA of the CDR3: TGCGCCAGCAGCTTGGATGGACGTGTCAATCAGCCCCAGCATTTT. Amino acid sequence: CASSLDGRVNQPQHF. The chain recombines TRBV5-1 with TRBJ1-5; D remains ambiguous. CDR1 is SGHRS and CDR2 is YFSETQ in the germline V gene. The CDR3 sequence is 15 residues long. Trimming shortened V by 0 bases and J by 3 bases, and 10 bases separated the two germline ends.

The chain combines TRBV7-2 with TRBJ2-2; 8 positions match TRBD2. The V gene end was trimmed by 4 bases and the J gene end by 4 bases; junction bases not matched to a gene: 5. The CDR3 sequence is 15 residues long. Germline V lookup: CDR1 SGHTA, CDR2 FQGNSA. The CDR3 spells CASSSRTSLTGELFF. In nucleotides, the CDR3 is TGTGCCAGCAGCTCCCGGACTAGCCTCACCGGGGAGCTGTTTTTT.

This chain links TRBV24-1 with TRBJ2-1, with 7 bases that match TRBD2. This CDR3 is built from 16 residues. V gave up 3 bases and J gave up 4 bases; unmatched junction bases: 8. The V gene's germline CDR1 is KGHDR and CDR2 SFDVKD. This CDR3 reads CATSDSGRGIYNEQFF. CDR3 in DNA: TGTGCCACCAGTGATAGTGGGCGGGGGATATACAATGAGCAGTTCTTC.

The chain couples TRBV5-8 to TRBJ2-7; D unresolved. The CDR3 has 13 residues. The ends were cut back, 2 bases at V and 5 bases at J, with 11 bases in the middle. Germline CDR1 is SGHTS and CDR2 is YDEGEE. In DNA, the CDR3 is TGTGCCAGCAGCTTATATAGTGGGAACGAGCAGTACTTC. This translates into CASSLYSGNEQYF.

This clone showed up many times. The chain joins TRBV11-3 to TRBJ2-1; D is undetermined. Trimming took off 5 bases at V and 6 bases at J, with 17 bases between the two ends. The length of the CDR3 is 15 residues. Looked up from germline, CDR1 is SGHNT and CDR2 is YENEEA. The CDR3 DNA reads as TGTGCCAGCAGCCCAGTCGGGCGAGATACCAATGAGCAGTTCTTC. It translates to CASSPVGRDTNEQFF.

The chain uses TRBV9 and TRBJ2-5, with 12 positions matching TRBD2. Looked up from germline, CDR1 is SGDLS and CDR2 is YYNGEE. The CDR3 has 15 amino acids. With 3 bases clipped from V and 5 bases from J, the junction kept 5 bases outside the gene matches. CDR3 DNA: TGTGCCAGCAGCGCGACTAGCGGGAGCGCTGAGACCCAGTACTTC. It is translated as CASSATSGSAETQYF.

The rearrangement uses TRBV5-1 and TRBJ2-1; 9 bases map to TRBD2. From germline, CDR1 is SGHRS and CDR2 YFSETQ. J was trimmed by 2 bases and V by 2 bases; bases with no gene match: 5. CDR3 length: 16 residues. The CDR3 nucleotides read TGCGCCAGCAGCTTTGTACAGCGGGAGGCCTACAATGAGCAGTTCTTC. Amino acid sequence: CASSFVQREAYNEQFF.

The gene calls are TRBV30 and TRBJ2-1; D might be TRBD1 or TRBD2, each matching 6 bases. CDR1 and CDR2 (germline): GTSNPN, SVGIG (reference sequence). V gave up 0 bases and J gave up 0 bases, with 9 bases separating them. The CDR3 is 15 residues long. The CDR3 DNA reads TGTGCCTGGAGTGTGGGGGGCAGCTCCTACAATGAGCAGTTCTTC. It yields the protein CAWSVGGSSYNEQFF.

The chain employs TRBV3-1 (or the pseudogene TRBV3-2) and TRBJ2-2; TRBD1 or TRBD2 may be the D gene (5 bases each). CDR1 and CDR2 from the germline V gene are LGHDT and YNNKEL (reference sequence). The CDR3 is 14 residues long. V lost 3 bases and J lost 2, with 7 bases in between. CDR3 bases: TGTGCCAGCAGCCATGGGGGAAACACCGGGGAGCTGTTTTTT. It encodes CASSHGGNTGELFF.

V is TRBV12-2 and J is TRBJ2-1. TRBV12-2 is shown as a pseudogene. The CDR3 is made up of 16 amino acids. The CDR3 DNA is TGTGCAAGTCGCCCTCCTACCCATCGGACGCTGGGTGAGCAGTTCTTC. Protein product: CASRPPTHRTLGEQFF.

On this clone itself: Other nucleotide sequences in the sample specify the same CDR3. The J gene is TRBJ1-1, the V gene TRBV12-3 or TRBV12-4; D is unresolved. Trimming stripped 3 bases from V and 1 base from J, with 6 bases between. This CDR3 region has 13 residues. The CDR3 nucleotides are TGTGCCAGCAGTTTTGCGCAGAACACTGAAGCTTTCTTT. Translated, it gives CASSFAQNTEAFF.

The J gene is TRBJ2-7, the V gene TRBV29-1, with TRBD2 matching 9 bases. The CDR3 extends over 13 amino acids. The ends lost 3 bases at V and 2 bases at J; junction bases unmatched: 2. CDR1 SQVTM and CDR2 ANQGSEA come from the germline V gene. The CDR3: CSVEGTSTYEQYF. In nucleotides, the CDR3 is TGCAGCGTTGAGGGGACTAGCACCTACGAGCAGTACTTC.

On this clone: Other DNA sequences of this sample code for an identical CDR3. This chain links TRBV6-5 with TRBJ1-1; D gene ambiguous. The CDR3 is 15 amino acids. The germline CDR1 and CDR2 sequences are MNHEY and SVGAGI. The V end lost 0 bases, the J end lost 4 bases, and 12 bases lay between the germline ends. CDR3 amino acids: CASSYSTGLGTEAFF. DNA of the CDR3: TGTGCCAGCAGTTACTCGACGGGTTTGGGCACTGAAGCTTTCTTT.